These T cell receptor beta chains were read from a single sample in a study of cytomegalovirus exposure and HLA in healthy donors. Sequencing was performed with immunoSEQ multiplex PCR; in TCRdb, only in-frame clones are kept and a portion is missing. The table includes a few hundred thousand clones, around 81% detected once. Sequencing used PBMCs. These receptors were taken from a woman aged 60-75 years in good health and CMV-seropositive. Both conserved end residues are part of each CDR3. A D gene is named only where the DNA matches it firmly. A clone size is listed for some rows: how often the clone was seen (once, few, many), or a class if it is expanded.

>TRBV27|.|TRBJ2-7|TRBD1
CASSQRVDRGPYEQYF
TGTGCCAGCAGCCAAAGGGTAGACAGGGGGCCCTACGAGCAGTACTTC
>TRBV29-1|once|TRBJ2-5|.
CSVAGRETQYF
TGCAGCGTTGCGGGGAGGGAGACCCAGTACTTC
>TRBV7-9|.|TRBJ1-5|.
CASSPQGINQPQHF
TGTGCCAGCAGCCCACAGGGAATTAATCAGCCCCAGCATTTT
>TRBV2|.|TRBJ1-5|TRBD1
CASTRDSVLSPQHF
TGTGCCAGCACTCGGGACAGCGTGTTAAGTCCCCAGCATTTT
>TRBV7-9|.|TRBJ2-1|TRBD2
CSSSVGGDEQFF
TGTTCCAGCAGCGTGGGAGGGGATGAGCAGTTCTTC
>TRBV9|.|TRBJ2-7|.
CASSVGQGDHYEQYF
TGTGCCAGCAGCGTAGGTCAGGGCGACCACTACGAGCAGTACTTC
>TRBV7-3|.|TRBJ1-1|.
CASSLTGPGSEAFF
TGTGCCAGCAGCTTAACGGGTCCGGGATCTGAAGCTTTCTTT
>TRBV5-4|.|TRBJ2-3|.
CASSLEGDTQYF
TGTGCCAGCAGCTTAGAGGGAGATACGCAGTATTTT
>TRBV19|.|TRBJ1-1|.
CASSSEGAYTEAFF
TGTGCCAGTAGTAGTGAAGGGGCGTACACTGAAGCTTTCTTT
>TRBV5-1|once|TRBJ2-7|TRBD1
CASSVGQGVPYEQYF
TGCGCCAGCAGCGTGGGACAGGGGGTCCCCTACGAGCAGTACTTC
>TRBV5-4|.|TRBJ2-3|.
CASSFIATDTQYF
TGTGCCAGCAGCTTCATAGCAACAGATACGCAGTATTTT
>TRBV4-1|.|TRBJ2-3|TRBD2
CASSQKSTSGIPDTQYF
TGCGCCAGCAGCCAAAAGTCGACTAGCGGGATCCCAGATACGCAGTATTTT
>TRBV7-2|.|TRBJ1-1|.
CASSLQGGDTEAFF
TGTGCCAGCAGCTTACAGGGCGGGGACACTGAAGCTTTCTTT
>TRBV2|.|TRBJ1-5|.
CASTPLDRNQPQHF
TGTGCCAGCACACCTCTGGACAGAAATCAGCCCCAGCATTTT
>TRBV2|.|TRBJ2-7|TRBD1
CASSDRGKNEQYF
TGTGCCAGCAGCGACAGGGGGAAGAACGAGCAGTACTTC
>TRBV7-9|.|TRBJ1-2|.
CASSRGQFNGYTF
TGTGCCAGCAGCCGAGGACAGTTTAATGGCTACACCTTC
>TRBV2|.|TRBJ2-1|.
CASSVSYDEQFF
TGTGCCAGCAGTGTCTCCTACGATGAGCAGTTCTTC
>TRBV2|.|TRBJ2-3|TRBD2
CASSLAGPPDTQYF
TGTGCCTCTTCCCTAGCGGGACCGCCAGATACGCAGTATTTT
>TRBV30|.|TRBJ2-5|.
CAWSAGGSETQYF
TGTGCCTGGAGTGCTGGGGGCAGCGAGACCCAGTACTTC
>TRBV27|.|TRBJ2-7|.
CASSLTQGYEQYF
TGTGCCAGCAGTTTAACACAGGGTTACGAGCAGTACTTC
>TRBV5-1|.|TRBJ2-3|.
CASSPPLQGTDTQYF
TGCGCCAGCAGCCCCCCCTTGCAGGGCACAGATACGCAGTATTTT
>TRBV28|.|TRBJ1-2|.
CASSLARAYGYTF
TGTGCCAGCAGTTTGGCCAGGGCTTATGGCTACACCTTC
>TRBV5-1|.|TRBJ2-7|.
CASSTGDRSGEQYF
TGCGCCAGCAGCACGGGTGACAGATCCGGCGAGCAGTACTTC
>TRBV18|.|TRBJ1-4|.
CASSQTATNEKLFF
TGTGCCAGCTCACAAACAGCAACTAATGAAAAACTGTTTTTT
>TRBV7-9|.|TRBJ1-1|.
CASSLGHSQAFF
TGTGCCAGCAGCCTGGGACACTCACAAGCTTTCTTT
>TRBV27|once|TRBJ2-2|.
CASSLVGGPLLAGELFF
TGTGCCAGCAGTTTAGTGGGAGGCCCCCTTTTAGCCGGGGAGCTGTTTTTT
>TRBV19|.|TRBJ1-5|.
CASRREYTGSQPQHF
TGTGCCAGTCGAAGAGAATACACAGGGAGTCAGCCCCAGCATTTT
>TRBV6-5|.|TRBJ1-1|.
CASSYRAGTEAFF
TGTGCCAGCAGTTATCGGGCGGGGACTGAAGCTTTCTTT
>TRBV14|.|TRBJ1-6|TRBD1
CASSRGQGYNSPLHF
TGTGCCAGCAGCCGGGGACAGGGCTATAATTCACCCCTCCACTTT
>TRBV9|few|TRBJ2-3|.
CASSVVGGAGLSTDTQYF
TGTGCCAGCAGCGTAGTAGGAGGGGCGGGACTCAGCACAGATACGCAGTATTTT
>TRBV6-6|.|TRBJ2-3|.
CASRTAGSPTDTQYF
TGTGCCAGCAGGACTGCGGGAAGCCCCACAGATACGCAGTATTTT
>TRBV5-4|.|TRBJ2-3|.
CASSLGFRDTDTQYF
TGTGCCAGCAGCTTGGGTTTCAGGGACACAGATACGCAGTATTTT
>TRBV30|.|TRBJ2-5|.
CAWGWGEETQYF
TGTGCCTGGGGCTGGGGGGAAGAGACCCAGTACTTC
>TRBV5-1|.|TRBJ2-7|TRBD1
CASSRQGGSYEQYF
TGCGCCAGCAGTCGACAGGGGGGCTCCTACGAGCAGTACTTC
>TRBV6-5|.|TRBJ1-2|TRBD1
CASSYFGTGGGYTF
TGTGCCAGCAGTTATTTCGGGACAGGGGGCGGCTACACCTTC
>TRBV4-2|.|TRBJ1-3|TRBD1
CASGNRDSGNTIYF
TGTGCCAGCGGAAACCGGGACAGCGGAAACACCATATATTTT
>TRBV5-1|.|TRBJ2-7|.
CASMGGPLYEQYF
TGCGCCAGCATGGGAGGCCCTCTCTACGAGCAGTACTTC
>TRBV5-1|.|TRBJ2-6|TRBD1
CASSLGQGAGANVLTF
TGCGCCAGCAGCCTGGGACAGGGGGCTGGGGCCAACGTCCTGACTTTC
>TRBV12-5|.|TRBJ2-1|.
CASGFELRRELGDEQFF
TGTGCTAGTGGTTTTGAATTACGGCGGGAACTAGGCGATGAGCAGTTCTTC
>TRBV28|.|TRBJ2-1|.
CASSGRGDHRQREQFF
TGTGCCAGCAGTGGGAGGGGGGACCATCGCCAGCGGGAGCAGTTCTTC
>TRBV6-5|.|TRBJ2-7|.
CASSYRPAYEQYF
TGTGCCAGCAGTTACCGCCCAGCCTACGAGCAGTACTTC
>TRBV7-9|.|TRBJ2-1|TRBD2
CASSPISGRTYNEQFF
TGTGCCAGCAGCCCGATTAGCGGGAGGACCTACAATGAGCAGTTCTTC
>TRBV7-9|.|TRBJ2-3|.
CASSPRAGRESDTQYF
TGTGCCAGCAGCCCCAGGGCAGGCCGTGAGTCAGATACGCAGTATTTT
>TRBV6-1|.|TRBJ2-1|TRBD2
CASGGLAGGEQFF
TGTGCCAGCGGAGGGCTAGCGGGAGGGGAGCAGTTCTTC
>TRBV29-1|.|TRBJ2-7|TRBD1
CSVKQGYTYEQYF
TGCAGCGTTAAACAGGGGTATACCTACGAGCAGTACTTC
>TRBV5-1|.|TRBJ1-1|TRBD1
CASSLSGTGGNEAFF
TGCGCCAGCAGCTTGTCCGGGACAGGGGGCAATGAAGCTTTCTTT
>TRBV11-2|.|TRBJ2-7|.
CASSLITGGVNEQYF
TGTGCCAGCAGCTTGATTACAGGCGGGGTGAACGAGCAGTACTTC
>TRBV19|.|TRBJ2-7|.
CASSIRGGAYEQYF
TGTGCCAGTAGTATTCGGGGCGGGGCCTACGAGCAGTACTTC
>TRBV6-1|.|TRBJ1-1|.
CASSELGGRDKAFF
TGTGCCAGCAGTGAATTAGGGGGTAGGGATAAAGCTTTCTTT
>TRBV5-1|once|TRBJ2-5|.
CASRSKSAYELETQYF
TGCGCCAGCAGATCAAAGAGTGCGTACGAATTGGAGACCCAGTACTTC
>TRBV2|.|TRBJ1-5|TRBD1
CASSPGQGGFSNQPQHF
TGTGCCAGCAGTCCCGGACAGGGTGGATTTAGCAATCAGCCCCAGCATTTT
>TRBV19|.|TRBJ1-3|TRBD1
CASSQPGTGSGNTIYF
TGTGCCAGTAGCCAACCCGGGACAGGCTCTGGAAACACCATATATTTT
>TRBV6-4|.|TRBJ2-2|.
CASRRAGETGELFF
TGTGCCAGCAGGAGGGCAGGGGAAACCGGGGAGCTGTTTTTT
>TRBV6-6|.|TRBJ1-1|.
CATSTGMRTEAFF
TGTGCCACCTCGACGGGGATGAGGACTGAAGCTTTCTTT
>TRBV5-1|.|TRBJ1-6|TRBD1
CASSLAGGTADNSPLHF
TGCGCCAGCAGCTTGGCCGGCGGGACAGCCGATAATTCACCCCTCCACTTT
>TRBV5-1|.|TRBJ1-6|.
CASSQGKGSPLHF
TGCGCCAGCAGCCAGGGGAAGGGATCACCCCTCCACTTT
>TRBV6-1|.|TRBJ2-1|TRBD2
CASSGKPGGSNEQFF
TGTGCCAGCAGTGGGAAACCGGGGGGGAGCAATGAGCAGTTCTTC
>TRBV4-1|.|TRBJ1-1|.
CASSQDRNSNTEAFF
TGCGCCAGCAGCCAAGACAGGAACTCTAACACTGAAGCTTTCTTT
>TRBV5-1|.|TRBJ2-1|TRBD2
CASSSRGGRNEQFF
TGCGCCAGCAGCTCCAGGGGCGGGAGGAATGAGCAGTTCTTC